The 14 T cell receptor beta chains given below trace back to one sample, sequenced in a study of low-dose radiotherapy and immunotherapy resistance in tumors. cDNA synthesis used a TRAV/TRBV-specific primer set for both chains. For amplifying TCRs, the PCR ran for roughly 20 cycles with Phusion, which was used together with a constant-region primer and the adapter on the V primers. TCRdb reanalysed the reads using MiXCR and keeps one entry per CDR3 protein. The profile shows about 84,000 distinct CDR3 sequences, roughly 17% of them singletons. Time point meaning: after trial treatment. Treatment reported: LDRT plus nivolumab, ipilimumab, low-dose cyclophosphamide and aspirin (RACIN trial). Sequenced material: PBMCs, taken after low-dose radiotherapy plus immunotherapy. The receptors were gathered from a male donor with prostate cancer.

This clonotype was found many times. V usage is TRBV10-3 and J usage is TRBJ1-5; no clear D. This CDR3 region has 14 residues. Germline V gives CDR1 ENHRY, CDR2 SYGVKD. Deletions cut 4 bases from V and 7 bases from J, with 14 bases between. The DNA for the CDR3 is TGTGCCATCAGTGGAACGGGGATGGAGCAGCCCCAGCATTTT. Translating gives CAISGTGMEQPQHF.

This clonotype has at least ten counts. CDR3 sequence reads: CASSQEIAQPQHF. The CDR3 region has the DNA TGTGCCAGCAGCCAAGAAATAGCCCAGCCCCAGCATTTT. The V gene is TRBV3-1, the J gene TRBJ1-5, with D uncertain. Germline V gene lookup returns CDR1 LGHDT and CDR2 YNNKEL (reference sequence). The CDR3 is made up of 13 amino acids. The germline V and J ends were trimmed by 0 bases and 7 bases, with 7 bases remaining between them.

This clonotype has a count of ten or more. The rearrangement joins TRBV6-2 or TRBV6-3 to TRBJ2-7; 7 positions agree with TRBD2. The J segment lost 2 bases and the V segment lost 2 bases, leaving 12 bases of the junction unmatched. CDR1 is MNHEY and CDR2 is SVGEGT in the germline V gene. The CDR3 is 17 amino acids. CDR3 sequence: CASSYQPRGSRPYEQYF. In DNA, the CDR3 is TGTGCCAGCAGTTACCAACCACGCGGGAGTAGGCCCTACGAGCAGTACTTC.

This clonotype showed up many times. The V call is TRBV7-8, the J call TRBJ2-1; either TRBD1 or TRBD2 may fit D (5 bases each). This CDR3 is 13 amino acids long. The V gene's germline CDR1 is SGHVS and CDR2 FQNEAQ. V was pared by 2 bases and J by 7 bases, with 9 bases between. CDR3 in amino acids: CASSLIGGNEQFF. Written as DNA, the CDR3 is TGTGCCAGCAGCTTAATTGGGGGAAATGAGCAGTTCTTC.

This clonotype has at least ten counts. The rearrangement joins TRBV12-3 or TRBV12-4 to TRBJ2-5; 7 nucleotides agree with TRBD1. The V gene end was trimmed by 2 bases and the J gene end by 3 bases; junction bases not matched to a gene: 3. This CDR3 is built from 14 residues. CDR3 sequence: CASSLNRGKETQYF. DNA of the CDR3: TGTGCCAGCAGTTTAAACAGGGGTAAAGAGACCCAGTACTTC.

This clonotype occurred many times. The chain is built from TRBV3-1 and TRBJ2-1, with D perhaps matching TRBD1 (5 bases). Germline lookup yields CDR1 LGHDT and CDR2 YNNKEL (reference sequence). The CDR3 is made up of 11 amino acids. Trimming cost V 3 bases and J 14 bases, with 11 bases left between them. The CDR3 DNA is TGTGCCAGCAGCCAGGGGCTCGAGGAGTTCTTC. Amino acids: CASSQGLEEFF.

In its sample, this clonotype was seen many times. The chain is built from TRBV19 and TRBJ2-7; TRBD2 is a possible D gene (6 bases). Deletions cut 4 bases from V and 5 bases from J, with 18 bases between. Germline loops: CDR1 LNHDA, CDR2 SQIVND (reference sequence). This CDR3 region has 15 residues. The CDR3 spells CASSTLADRRNEQYF. CDR3 in DNA: TGTGCCAGTAGTACTTTAGCGGACCGTAGGAACGAGCAGTACTTC.

This clonotype has a count of ten or more. The chain links TRBV29-1 to TRBJ1-3; D is unresolved. The CDR3 loop spans 13 amino acids. V dropped 7 bases and J dropped 0 bases, with 10 bases sitting between them. CDR1 is SQVTM and CDR2 is ANQGSEA in the germline V gene. CDR3 coding DNA: TGCAGCGCCGTCAAACCCTCTGGAAACACCATATATTTT. It is translated as CSAVKPSGNTIYF.

The table lists this clonotype with many counts. The chain couples TRBV5-1 to TRBJ2-3; D remains ambiguous. The V end was cut by 3 bases, the J end by 0 bases, with 11 bases between. The germline V gene encodes CDR1 SGHRS and CDR2 YFSETQ. This CDR3 contains 15 residues. DNA for the CDR3: TGCGCCAGCAGCTCGGACGGTACTAGCACAGATACGCAGTATTTT. It specifies CASSSDGTSTDTQYF. Filled out from reference TRBV5-1 and TRBJ2-3, the complete variable domain reads KAGVTQTPRYLIKTRGQQVTLSCSPISGHRSVSWYQQTPGQGLQFLFEYFSETQRNKGNFPGRFSGRQFSNSRSEMNVSTLELGDSALYLCASSSDGTSTDTQYFGPGTRLTVL.

This clonotype appeared many times. V gene TRBV7-2 combines with J gene TRBJ2-7; D is possibly TRBD2 (6 bases). Germline CDR1 and CDR2: SGHTA and FQGNSA. V shed 1 base and J shed 0 bases, with 19 bases lying between them. CDR3 length equals 18 residues. Written as DNA, the CDR3 is TGTGCCAGCAGCTTAGGACGGCCCGGGCACGGGAGCTCCTACGAGCAGTACTTC. Protein sequence: CASSLGRPGHGSSYEQYF.

This clonotype was recorded many times. The chain recombines TRBV28 with TRBJ2-2; D call uncertain. The germline V gene has CDR1 MDHEN and CDR2 SYDVKM. The CDR3 sequence is 12 residues long. V was pared by 0 bases and J by 6 bases, with 2 bases between. CDR3 loop: CASSLWSGELFF. CDR3 nucleotide sequence: TGTGCCAGCAGTTTATGGTCCGGGGAGCTGTTTTTT.

This clonotype was found a few times. A far larger clone lies a single base away; this is likely a read error. This sequence joins TRBV12-3 or TRBV12-4 and TRBJ2-7, with D uncertain. Trimming left V 0 bases short and J 7 bases short, with 16 bases between. The CDR3 covers 15 residues. The CDR3 nucleotides are TGTGCCAGCAGTTTAGCGGTTGGCTCCTACAATGAGCAGTACTTC. It yields the protein CASSLAVGSYNEQYF.

This clonotype was recorded many times. V usage is TRBV24-1 and J usage is TRBJ2-1; maybe TRBD2 (6 bases). The CDR3 runs to 17 residues. V lost 3 bases, J lost 5 bases, and 19 bases lay in between. From germline, CDR1 is KGHDR and CDR2 SFDVKD. The CDR3 loop reads CATSDRGVGLQNNEQFF. In DNA, the CDR3 is TGTGCCACCAGTGATCGGGGTGTTGGACTACAAAACAATGAGCAGTTCTTC.

This clonotype appeared a few times. This chain links TRBV3-1 with TRBJ2-1, with 7 bases fitting TRBD2. The CDR3 totals 14 residues. CDR1 LGHDT and CDR2 YNNKEL come from the germline V gene (reference sequence). The V segment lost 4 bases and the J segment 8 bases; nucleotides outside the gene matches: 8. The CDR3 loop reads CASSPWTSIHEQFF. The CDR3 nucleotides are TGTGCCAGCAGCCCCTGGACTAGTATTCATGAGCAGTTCTTC.